The 19 T cell receptor beta chains in this list originate from one sample, sequenced in a study of Ad26.COV2.S vaccination and SARS-CoV-2 variants. Generated by immunoSEQ multiplex PCR, the TCRdb table keeps only in-frame clones and is missing some. The data contain approximately 240,000 clones, 70% to 90% of them singletons. Regarding treatment: some 19 received Ad26.COV2.S at low or high dose, single or two shots; about five received placebo; per-sample allocation not given. The samples date from day 63 after the first vaccine or placebo injection. The source material was peripheral blood, sampled in a trial of Ad26.COV2.S vaccine versus placebo. The receptors come from a person aged 18-60 years who received the Ad26.COV2.S COVID-19 vaccine or a placebo.

The CDR3 protein is CASSRLINEQFF. The CDR3 nucleotides read TGTGCCAGCAGTCGACTAATCAATGAGCAGTTCTTC. The chain joins TRBV6-5 to TRBJ2-1, with D possibly matching TRBD2 (5 bases). Looked up from germline, CDR1 is MNHEY and CDR2 is SVGAGI. The CDR3 is made up of 12 amino acids. V gave up 5 bases and J gave up 6 bases, with 8 bases separating them.

The chain is built from TRBV11-2 and TRBJ2-2; D is undetermined. V was clipped by 1 base and J by 6 bases, with 6 bases between them. The germline V gene has CDR1 SGHAT and CDR2 FQNNGV. The CDR3 contains 13 residues. CDR3 loop: CASSLGVAGELFF. CDR3 nucleotides: TGTGCCAGCAGCTTAGGAGTGGCCGGGGAGCTGTTTTTT.

The chain links TRBV29-1 to TRBJ2-3; perhaps TRBD2 as D (5 bases). The CDR3 has 15 residues. Germline CDR1 and CDR2: SQVTM and ANQGSEA. V gave up 0 bases and J gave up 3 bases, with 13 bases separating them. CDR3 sequence reads: CSVEDPSSITDTQYF. CDR3 in DNA: TGCAGCGTTGAAGATCCCTCTAGCATAACAGATACGCAGTATTTT.

The chain uses TRBV3-1 (or the pseudogene TRBV3-2) and TRBJ1-2, with TRBD1 identical over 7 bases. Germline assignment: CDR1 LGHDT and CDR2 YNNKEL (reference sequence). The J segment lost 7 bases and the V segment lost 0 bases, leaving 8 bases of the junction unmatched. This CDR3 region has 15 residues. The CDR3 here is CASSQEGRGAVGYTF. The CDR3 nucleotides read TGTGCCAGCAGCCAAGAGGGCAGGGGGGCTGTTGGCTACACCTTC.

The CDR3 region is CSSGQAGRPDTQYF. The CDR3 DNA reads TGCAGCTCAGGACAGGCAGGTCGGCCAGATACGCAGTATTTT. This chain joins TRBV29-1 and TRBJ2-3, with 7 bases matching TRBD1. This CDR3 region has 14 residues. Trimming at V came to 8 bases and at J to 4 bases, leaving 12 bases not matched to a gene. Looked up from germline, CDR1 is SQVTM and CDR2 is ANQGSEA.

As concerns this clone: A read error is likely, as this CDR3 ends without the conserved phenylalanine or tryptophan. The limits of the CDR3 on the DNA are not certain, so only TCRdb's listed CDR3 is given. V gene TRBV7-2 combines with J gene TRBJ2-7; TRBD1, the table's D call, lacks a check against the DNA. The CDR3 is 15 residues long, counting both termini. Germline V gene data show CDR1 as SGHTA and CDR2 as FQGNSA. CDR3 amino acids: CASSLTPGQGPLRYL.

The chain links TRBV6-1 to TRBJ2-6, with D perhaps matching TRBD2 (5 bases). The V gene's germline CDR1 is MNHNS and CDR2 SASEGT. The CDR3 spans 18 residues. Trimming shortened V by 2 bases and J by 2 bases, and 16 bases separated the two germline ends. The CDR3, as DNA: TGTGCCAGCAGTGAAATCGGGGTCTGGATCCCTGGGGCCAACGTCCTGACTTTC. Translation: CASSEIGVWIPGANVLTF.

The sample holds one count of this clone. The rearrangement links TRBV18 to TRBJ2-2, with 9 bases aligning to TRBD2. CDR1 is KGHSH and CDR2 is LQKENI in the germline V gene. The CDR3 runs to 16 residues. With 5 bases clipped from V and 4 bases from J, the junction kept 8 bases outside the gene matches. CDR3 sequence: CASSELGLAVTGELFF. For the CDR3, the DNA is TGTGCCAGCTCAGAACTGGGACTAGCCGTCACCGGGGAGCTGTTTTTT.

V is TRBV5-1 and J is TRBJ1-5; D not resolved. From germline, CDR1 is SGHRS and CDR2 YFSETQ. V lost 4 bases, J lost 1 base, and 9 bases lay in between. This CDR3 is 14 amino acids long. The CDR3 protein is CASSPGVSNQPQHF. DNA for the CDR3: TGCGCCAGCAGCCCGGGCGTGAGCAATCAGCCCCAGCATTTT.

In DNA form, the CDR3 reads TGTGCCAGCAGCTTCAGGCTCTATGGCTACACCTTC. This translates into CASSFRLYGYTF. The chain has TRBV7-2 and TRBJ1-2; D is ambiguous. Germline values: CDR1 SGHTA, CDR2 FQGNSA. V gave up 3 bases and J gave up 4 bases, with 6 bases separating them. The CDR3 runs to 12 residues.

The V and J genes are TRBV11-2 and TRBJ1-5; possible D gene TRBD1, 6 bases. Germline V gene lookup returns CDR1 SGHAT and CDR2 FQNNGV. CDR3 length: 15 amino acids. V was clipped by 1 base and J by 6 bases, with 13 bases between them. The CDR3, as DNA: TGTGCCAGCAGCTTAGGGCCCGCACAGGGTCAGCCCCAGCATTTT. As protein: CASSLGPAQGQPQHF.

This clone has ten or more counts. The chain carries TRBV14 and TRBJ2-7; D tentatively fits TRBD1 or TRBD2 (5 bases each). The CDR3 contains 12 residues. V was clipped by 10 bases and J by 0 bases, with 10 bases between them. CDR1 is SGHDN and CDR2 is FVKESK in the germline V gene. CDR3 DNA: TGTGCCACCGGGGCTACCTCCTACGAGCAGTACTTC. It yields the protein CATGATSYEQYF.

V gene TRBV18 combines with J gene TRBJ2-5; 8 nucleotides line up with TRBD1. The CDR3 has 20 residues. Germline V gives CDR1 KGHSH, CDR2 LQKENI. Trimming removed 0 bases from V and 0 bases from J; junction bases left unmatched: 15. The CDR3 DNA reads as TGTGCCAGCTCACCACCGTGGGGTTCGGCAGGGGGCGCGGACCAAGAGACCCAGTACTTC. Translated, it gives CASSPPWGSAGGADQETQYF.

V usage is TRBV5-1 and J usage is TRBJ2-1; a weak D match, TRBD1 (6 bases). The CDR3 is 16 amino acids. Germline V gene sequence: CDR1 SGHRS, CDR2 YFSETQ. V was trimmed by 7 bases and J by 0 bases, leaving 17 bases between them. The CDR3 here is CASHGGQGTSYNEQFF. The CDR3 bases are TGCGCCAGCCATGGGGGACAAGGGACCTCCTACAATGAGCAGTTCTTC.

The chain combines TRBV5-1 with TRBJ2-7, with 11 nucleotides matching TRBD1. The CDR3 has 17 residues. Unmatched junction bases numbered 9, after V lost 1 base and J lost 3 bases. CDR1 SGHRS and CDR2 YFSETQ come from the germline V gene. The CDR3 sequence is CASSLQPTGQGGYEQYF. The CDR3 coding sequence is TGCGCCAGCAGCTTGCAACCTACGGGACAGGGGGGCTACGAGCAGTACTTC. The full variable domain, in which reference TRBV5-1 and TRBJ2-7 provide the parts outside the CDR3, is KAGVTQTPRYLIKTRGQQVTLSCSPISGHRSVSWYQQTPGQGLQFLFEYFSETQRNKGNFPGRFSGRQFSNSRSEMNVSTLELGDSALYLCASSLQPTGQGGYEQYFGPGTRLTVT.

V and J are TRBV28 and TRBJ1-4, with D maybe TRBD1 (6 bases). Germline V gene sequence: CDR1 MDHEN, CDR2 SYDVKM. CDR3 length equals 14 residues. The ends were cut back, 1 base at V and 3 bases at J, with 6 bases in the middle. This CDR3 reads CASSLSGANEKLFF. In nucleotides, the CDR3 is TGTGCCAGCAGTTTATCAGGGGCTAATGAAAAACTGTTTTTT.

The CDR3 sequence: CASTPFAQADTQYF. CDR3 DNA: TGTGCCAGTACTCCCTTCGCACAGGCAGATACGCAGTATTTT. The chain joins TRBV19 to TRBJ2-3; tentatively, D is TRBD1 (5 bases). The CDR3 is 14 amino acids. V dropped 7 bases and J dropped 4 bases, with 15 bases sitting between them. Germline V gene sequence: CDR1 LNHDA, CDR2 SQIVND (reference sequence).

This clone was seen a handful of times. The chain carries TRBV4-1 and TRBJ2-1, with 12 bases lining up with TRBD2. Trimming removed 3 bases from V and 6 bases from J; junction bases left unmatched: 6. Germline CDR1 and CDR2: MGHRA and YSYEKL. The CDR3 runs to 16 residues. The CDR3 bases are TGCGCCAGCAGCCATGGTCGGACTAGCGGGGTCAATGAGCAGTTCTTC. Translation: CASSHGRTSGVNEQFF.

This chain connects TRBV19 to TRBJ2-7; D uncertain. CDR1 LNHDA and CDR2 SQIVND come from the germline V gene (reference sequence). The CDR3 sequence is 13 residues long. V was clipped by 8 bases and J by 2 bases, with 13 bases between them. This CDR3 reads CASRRTVTYEQYF. CDR3 nucleotides: TGTGCCAGTCGGCGGACGGTGACCTACGAGCAGTACTTC.